The 27 T cell receptor beta chains listed next were all sequenced from one sample in a study of blood T cell repertoires in COVID-19. Profiling relied on immunoSEQ multiplex PCR, and the TCRdb table lists in-frame clones only, not all of them. This table holds roughly 250,000 clones, less than 90% found once. Sequencing input: PBMCs or T cells enriched from blood (not recorded which). The receptors were sampled from a woman between 50 and 59 years old who had recovered from COVID-19.

The rearrangement uses TRBV28 and TRBJ1-5, with 7 positions matching TRBD1. Trimming took 8 bases from V and 7 from J; bases not matched to a gene: 14. Germline CDR1 reads MDHEN; CDR2 reads SYDVKM. The CDR3 spans 15 residues. The DNA for the CDR3 is TGTGCCAGCGATCCGACGGACAGGAAAGGACAGCCCCAGCATTTT. It yields the protein CASDPTDRKGQPQHF.

V is TRBV11-2 and J is TRBJ1-2, with a weak D call TRBD1 (5 bases). The CDR3 length is 20 residues. V was shortened by 0 bases and J by 0 bases, with 23 bases between the two germline ends. The germline CDR1 and CDR2 sequences are SGHAT and FQNNGV. The CDR3: CASSLDIRGLLSRANYGYTF. The CDR3 DNA sequence: TGTGCCAGCAGCTTAGATATCCGGGGACTCCTATCTCGAGCTAACTATGGCTACACCTTC.

The chain has TRBV6-6 and TRBJ2-7, with D perhaps matching TRBD1 (6 bases). The length of the CDR3 is 15 residues. The V and J ends lost 5 bases and 1 base respectively, with 15 bases between them. CDR1 MNHNY and CDR2 SVGAGI come from the germline V gene (reference sequence). The CDR3 here is CASSGGHQESYEQYF. CDR3 nucleotide sequence: TGTGCCAGCAGTGGGGGACACCAGGAATCCTACGAGCAGTACTTC.

J is TRBJ1-3 and V is TRBV5-6; D is unclear. V was trimmed by 0 bases and J by 8 bases, leaving 9 bases between them. The CDR3 is made up of 13 amino acids. Germline V gene sequence: CDR1 SGHDT, CDR2 YYEEEE. The CDR3: CASSLAPRDTIYF. CDR3 nucleotide sequence: TGTGCCAGCAGCTTGGCCCCTCGAGACACCATATATTTT.

This clone was counted once. This chain links TRBV30 with TRBJ2-1; D unresolved. V was pared by 3 bases and J by 4 bases, with 4 bases between. Looked up from germline, CDR1 is GTSNPN and CDR2 is SVGIG (reference sequence). The CDR3 extends over 11 amino acids. CDR3 in amino acids: CAWSVYNEQFF. In nucleotides, the CDR3 is TGTGCCTGGAGCGTTTACAATGAGCAGTTCTTC.

The chain carries TRBV4-2 and TRBJ2-1; TRBD2 matches at 7 bases. After removal of 0 bases from V and 6 bases from J, the junction contained 8 bases not matched to a gene. The CDR3 extends over 16 amino acids. Germline V gene lookup returns CDR1 LGHNA and CDR2 YNFKEQ. CDR3 residues: CASSQETSQSFNEQFF. CDR3 nucleotide sequence: TGTGCCAGCAGCCAAGAGACTAGCCAGAGTTTCAATGAGCAGTTCTTC.

This sequence joins TRBV18 and TRBJ2-3, with 10 bases fitting TRBD2. CDR3 length: 16 amino acids. V shed 3 bases and J 5 bases; nucleotides not matched to a gene: 8. Looked up from germline, CDR1 is KGHSH and CDR2 is LQKENI. CDR3 region: CASSPIAGGGKDTQYF. The CDR3 region has the DNA TGTGCCAGCTCACCGATAGCGGGAGGAGGTAAAGATACGCAGTATTTT.

This chain links TRBV3-1 (or the pseudogene TRBV3-2) with TRBJ2-7; no clear D gene. Trimming took 2 bases from V and 7 from J, leaving 9 bases between them. CDR1 LGHDT and CDR2 YNNKEL come from the germline V gene (reference sequence). The CDR3 runs to 12 residues. The CDR3 here is CASSQSSREQYF. In nucleotides, the CDR3 is TGTGCCAGCAGCCAATCGAGCAGGGAGCAGTACTTC.

This clone appeared once. The rearrangement joins TRBV28 to TRBJ1-4; D may be TRBD1 (5 bases). Trimming cost V 6 bases and J 4 bases, with 9 bases left between them. Per the germline V gene, CDR1 is MDHEN and CDR2 is SYDVKM. This CDR3 is built from 13 residues. CDR3 protein: CASRRGINEKLFF. The CDR3 DNA sequence: TGTGCCAGCAGAAGGGGAATTAATGAAAAACTGTTTTTT.

The V gene is TRBV7-3, the J gene TRBJ2-3; possibly TRBD1 for D (7 bases). Trimming removed 4 bases from V and 4 bases from J, with 18 bases in between. CDR3 length equals 16 residues. CDR1 and CDR2 from the germline V gene are SGHTA and FQGTGA. CDR3 loop: CASSSSRTTGADTQYF. The CDR3 coding sequence is TGTGCCAGCAGCTCCTCGCGGACTACAGGGGCAGATACGCAGTATTTT.

The chain couples TRBV6-5 to TRBJ2-7, with TRBD1 matching over 7 bases. Germline trimming cut 8 bases from V and 1 base from J; bases unmatched to any gene: 11. This CDR3 has 15 residues. CDR1 is MNHEY, CDR2 SVGAGI, per germline. In DNA, the CDR3 is TGTGCCAGCCAACAAACAGGGGTATCGTCCTACGAGCAGTACTTC. It encodes CASQQTGVSSYEQYF.

V is TRBV24-1 and J is TRBJ2-1; TRBD2 matches 13 bases. This CDR3 has 17 amino acids. The junction had 9 bases not matched to a gene; V was cut back by 3 bases and J by 8 bases. Germline CDR1 is KGHDR and CDR2 is SFDVKD. The CDR3 spells CATSDPALAGGNDEQFF. Here the CDR3 DNA reads TGTGCCACCAGTGATCCCGCACTAGCGGGAGGGAACGATGAGCAGTTCTTC.

This rearrangement joins TRBV4-3 to TRBJ2-7; tentative D call: TRBD1 (5 bases). V was trimmed by 0 bases and J by 11 bases, leaving 14 bases between them. Germline CDR1 and CDR2: LGHNA and YSLEER. This CDR3 spans 13 amino acids. The CDR3 is CASSQERGRAKYF. The CDR3 DNA is TGCGCCAGCAGCCAAGAAAGGGGCAGGGCGAAGTACTTC.

The J gene is TRBJ2-5, the V gene TRBV28, with 7 bases matching TRBD2. Per germline, CDR1 MDHEN and CDR2 SYDVKM. The CDR3 length is 13 residues. With V trimmed by 5 bases and J by 0 bases, 0 bases remained unmatched. The CDR3 DNA reads as TGTGCCAGCAGTGGGGGGGACCAAGAGACCCAGTACTTC. This sequence encodes CASSGGDQETQYF.

This chain links TRBV6-4 with TRBJ2-1; 7 bases match TRBD1. Germline loops: CDR1 MRHNA, CDR2 SNTAGT. CDR3 length: 17 amino acids. V shed 5 bases, J shed 0 bases, and the junction held 10 bases outside the gene matches. Here the CDR3 DNA reads TGTGCCAGCAGTTACACAGGGGACCTTAGCTCCTACAATGAGCAGTTCTTC. Its protein product is CASSYTGDLSSYNEQFF.

J is TRBJ2-5 and V is TRBV2; weak D call: TRBD2 (6 bases). The CDR3 is 14 residues long. Deletions cut 4 bases from V and 3 bases from J, with 12 bases between. Germline assignment: CDR1 SNHLY and CDR2 FYNNEI. CDR3 DNA sequence: TGTGCCAGCAGTGGCGGGGCGGCCAAAGAGACCCAGTACTTC. Protein: CASSGGAAKETQYF.

This chain joins TRBV30 and TRBJ1-3; unclear D gene. V shed 3 bases and J shed 3 bases, with 15 bases lying between them. Germline CDR1 is GTSNPN and CDR2 is SVGIG (reference sequence). The CDR3 is 15 amino acids. Here the CDR3 reads CAWRMAARFGNTIYF. The DNA of the CDR3 is TGTGCCTGGAGAATGGCAGCGAGGTTTGGAAACACCATATATTTT.

This clone has a single count. V gene TRBV10-3 combines with J gene TRBJ2-7; D might be TRBD2 (6 bases). Per germline, CDR1 ENHRY and CDR2 SYGVKD. Trimming removed 2 bases at V and 5 bases at J, with 13 bases between. The CDR3 covers 14 residues. The CDR3 reads CAISEPGEVDEQYF. The CDR3 DNA reads as TGTGCCATCAGTGAGCCCGGGGAGGTCGACGAGCAGTACTTC.

This chain links TRBV9 with TRBJ1-3; TRBD1 matches 10 bases. Germline loops: CDR1 SGDLS, CDR2 YYNGEE. CDR3 length: 16 residues. The ends lost 3 bases at V and 4 bases at J; junction bases unmatched: 7. CDR3 sequence reads: CASSAPGTGAGNTIYF. CDR3 bases: TGTGCCAGCAGCGCCCCCGGGACAGGGGCAGGAAACACCATATATTTT.

This chain links TRBV28 with TRBJ1-3; 7 bases are a match to TRBD1. The CDR3 sequence is 15 residues long. Germline V gene sequence: CDR1 MDHEN, CDR2 SYDVKM. V was clipped by 8 bases and J by 1 base; unmatched bases: 8. CDR3 in amino acids: CASQPSTGSGNTIYF. The CDR3 coding sequence is TGTGCCAGCCAACCCTCGACAGGGTCTGGAAACACCATATATTTT.

The CDR3 DNA reads TGTGCCAGCAGCTCCAATAGCGGTCCTCTAAACATTCAGTACTTC. It translates to CASSSNSGPLNIQYF. This sequence joins TRBV7-3 and TRBJ2-4; tentatively, D is TRBD2 (6 bases). V lost 4 bases to trimming and J lost 6 bases, with 16 bases between them. Germline CDR1 is SGHTA and CDR2 is FQGTGA. This CDR3 is built from 15 residues.

This chain links TRBV6-5 with TRBJ2-1; D not certain. V gave up 2 bases and J gave up 0 bases, with 8 bases separating them. The CDR3 length is 15 residues. CDR1 is MNHEY and CDR2 is SVGAGI in the germline V gene. The CDR3 DNA follows: TGTGCCAGCAGTTACCGGGTAGTCTCCTACAATGAGCAGTTCTTC. Its translation: CASSYRVVSYNEQFF.

The chain is built from TRBV5-4 and TRBJ2-7; no firm D call. Germline V lookup: CDR1 SGHNT, CDR2 YYREEE (reference sequence). Trimming left V 5 bases short and J 4 bases short, with 10 bases between. The CDR3 runs 12 residues. The CDR3 here is CASSSGKYEQYF. CDR3 in DNA: TGTGCCAGCAGTTCCGGTAAATACGAGCAGTACTTC.

The rearrangement links TRBV7-2 to TRBJ2-5, with 9 bases identical to TRBD2. Germline CDR1 reads SGHTA; CDR2 reads FQGNSA. The CDR3 sequence is 16 residues long. With 0 bases clipped from V and 1 base from J, the junction kept 3 bases outside the gene matches. The CDR3 sequence: CASSLAASGVQETQYF. The CDR3 coding sequence is TGTGCCAGCAGCTTAGCGGCTAGCGGGGTCCAAGAGACCCAGTACTTC.

The CDR3 DNA sequence: TGTGCCAGCAGTGGGGGACTAGCGGGAGTTGGTGAGCAGTTCTTC. It encodes CASSGGLAGVGEQFF. The chain couples TRBV6-4 to TRBJ2-1, with 14 bases matching TRBD2. The CDR3 is 15 residues long. Germline-derived CDR1 and CDR2 are MRHNA and SNTAGT. With 4 bases clipped from V and 9 bases from J, the junction kept 5 bases outside the gene matches.

V gene TRBV30 combines with J gene TRBJ2-5, with 7 bases that match TRBD1. Germline lookup yields CDR1 GTSNPN and CDR2 SVGIG (reference sequence). Losses at the gene ends were 3 bases for V and 2 bases for J; bases not matched to a gene: 9. The CDR3 covers 15 residues. CDR3 region: CAWRAPGQKQETQYF. For the CDR3, the DNA is TGTGCCTGGAGAGCTCCGGGACAGAAACAAGAGACCCAGTACTTC.

The rearrangement joins TRBV7-9 to TRBJ2-7; D is uncertain. The CDR3 is made up of 12 amino acids. V lost 5 bases and J 7 bases, leaving 12 bases between the germline ends. Germline-derived CDR1 and CDR2 are SEHNR and FQNEAQ (reference sequence). Written as DNA, the CDR3 is TGTGCCAGCAGCCCCGGCGACTTTGAGCAGTACTTC. Protein sequence: CASSPGDFEQYF.